This is a list of T cell receptor beta chains from one sample in a study of technical replicates of blood from several donors. Using immunoSEQ multiplex PCR, the repertoire was profiled, and TCRdb retains in-frame clones only, with some absent. Of some 14,000 clones listed, approximately 80% are singletons. Sequenced: PBMCs. Receptors originate from a human donor in good health. Both conserved end residues are part of each CDR3. D genes are given only for firm matches. Not all rows give a size; the values are once, few, many and, for expanded clones, a class.

V	J	D	size	DNA	CDR3
TRBV28	TRBJ2-3	-	-	TGTGCCAGCAGTCCTTCCACAGATACGCAGTATTTT	CASSPSTDTQYF
TRBV7-8	TRBJ2-4	-	-	TGTGCCAGCAGCCCTGCAAATCGGGGTGTAGCCAAAAACATTCAGTACTTC	CASSPANRGVAKNIQYF
TRBV10-3	TRBJ2-1	TRBD2	-	TGTGCCATTGGGGGACTAGCGGGAGCCACTAACAATGAGCAGTTCTTC	CAIGGLAGATNNEQFF
TRBV6-1	TRBJ1-1	TRBD1	-	TGTGCCAGCAGTGGGGCCGGGACAGGGAACACTGAAGCTTTCTTT	CASSGAGTGNTEAFF
TRBV2	TRBJ2-7	TRBD2	few	TGTGCCAGCAGCCCCGGGACTAGGAGGGAGCAGTACTTC	CASSPGTRREQYF
TRBV2	TRBJ2-1	-	-	TGTGCCAGCACTAACTACAATGAGCAGTTCTTC	CASTNYNEQFF
TRBV5-1	TRBJ1-1	TRBD1	few	TGCGCCAGCAGCTTGAATCTAGGGGGCGCAGGGACTGAAGCTTTCTTT	CASSLNLGGAGTEAFF
TRBV19	TRBJ2-2	TRBD2	-	TGTGCCAGTAGTGGAGTAGCGGGAGTTGTTAGCACCGGGGAGCTGTTTTTT	CASSGVAGVVSTGELFF
TRBV10-2	TRBJ1-1	-	-	TGCGCCAGCAGTGAGGATGGTTCCGGCACTGAAGCTTTCTTT	CASSEDGSGTEAFF
TRBV6-6	TRBJ2-5	-	-	TGTGCCAGCTGCCCGGGCCAAGAGACCCAGTACTTC	CASCPGQETQYF
TRBV5-4	TRBJ2-1	TRBD2	-	TGTGCCAGCACCCCTAGGGCTAGCGGGACGTACAATGAGCAGTTCTTC	CASTPRASGTYNEQFF